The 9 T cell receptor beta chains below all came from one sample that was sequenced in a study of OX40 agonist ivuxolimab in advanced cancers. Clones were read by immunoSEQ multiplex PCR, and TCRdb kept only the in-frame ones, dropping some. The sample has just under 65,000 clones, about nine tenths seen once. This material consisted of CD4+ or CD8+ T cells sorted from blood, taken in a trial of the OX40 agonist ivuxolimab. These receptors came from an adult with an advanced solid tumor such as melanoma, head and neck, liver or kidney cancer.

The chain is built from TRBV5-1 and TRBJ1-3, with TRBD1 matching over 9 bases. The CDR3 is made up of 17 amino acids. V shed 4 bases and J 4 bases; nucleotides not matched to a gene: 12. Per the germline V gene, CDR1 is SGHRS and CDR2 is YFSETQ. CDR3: CASSRGQGSMAGNTIYF. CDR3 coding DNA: TGCGCCAGCAGCAGGGGACAGGGCTCAATGGCAGGAAACACCATATATTTT. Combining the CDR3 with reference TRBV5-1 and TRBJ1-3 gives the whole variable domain KAGVTQTPRYLIKTRGQQVTLSCSPISGHRSVSWYQQTPGQGLQFLFEYFSETQRNKGNFPGRFSGRQFSNSRSEMNVSTLELGDSALYLCASSRGQGSMAGNTIYFGEGSWLTVV.

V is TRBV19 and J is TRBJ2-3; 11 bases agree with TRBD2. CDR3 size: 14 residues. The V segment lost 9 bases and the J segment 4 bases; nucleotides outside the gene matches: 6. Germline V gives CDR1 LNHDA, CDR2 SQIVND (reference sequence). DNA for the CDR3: TGTGCCAGCCGGACTAGCGGGTCCTCAGATACGCAGTATTTT. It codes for CASRTSGSSDTQYF.

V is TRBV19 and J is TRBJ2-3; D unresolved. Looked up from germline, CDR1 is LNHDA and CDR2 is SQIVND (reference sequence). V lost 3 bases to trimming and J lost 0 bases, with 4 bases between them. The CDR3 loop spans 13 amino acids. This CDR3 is CASSIASTDTQYF. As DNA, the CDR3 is TGTGCCAGTAGTATCGCAAGCACAGATACGCAGTATTTT.

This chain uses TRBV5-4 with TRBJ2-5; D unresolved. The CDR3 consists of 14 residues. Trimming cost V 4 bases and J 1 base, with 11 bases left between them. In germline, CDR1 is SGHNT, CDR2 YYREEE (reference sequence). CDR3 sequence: CASSTWGFQETQYF. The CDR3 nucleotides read TGTGCCAGCAGCACTTGGGGTTTCCAAGAGACCCAGTACTTC.

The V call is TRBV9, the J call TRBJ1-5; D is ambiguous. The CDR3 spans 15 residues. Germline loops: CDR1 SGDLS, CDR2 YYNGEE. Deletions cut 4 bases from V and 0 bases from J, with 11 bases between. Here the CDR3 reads CASSRTPYSNQPQHF. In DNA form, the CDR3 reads TGTGCCAGCAGCCGTACCCCCTATAGCAATCAGCCCCAGCATTTT.

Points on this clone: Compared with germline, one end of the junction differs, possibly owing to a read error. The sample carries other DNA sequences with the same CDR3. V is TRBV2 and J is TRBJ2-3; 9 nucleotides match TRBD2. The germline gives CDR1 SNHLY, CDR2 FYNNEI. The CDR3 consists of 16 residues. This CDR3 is CASARSSGTLTDTQYF. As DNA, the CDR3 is TGCGCCAGCGCCAGGTCTAGCGGGACCCTCACAGATACGCAGTATTTT.

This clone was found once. This CDR3 reads CASSTSTDTQYF. The CDR3 DNA sequence: TGTGCCAGCAGCACAAGCACAGATACGCAGTATTTT. The chain combines TRBV7-9 with TRBJ2-3, with D uncertain. With 5 bases removed from V and 0 bases from J, the gap between germline ends came to 3 bases. The CDR3 loop spans 12 amino acids. CDR1 is SEHNR, CDR2 FQNEAQ, per germline (reference sequence).

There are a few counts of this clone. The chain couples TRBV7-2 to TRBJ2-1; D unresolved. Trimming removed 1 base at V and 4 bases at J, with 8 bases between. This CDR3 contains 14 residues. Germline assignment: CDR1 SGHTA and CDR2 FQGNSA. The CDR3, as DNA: TGTGCCAGCAGCTTAGACCCTTCTTACAATGAGCAGTTCTTC. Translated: CASSLDPSYNEQFF.

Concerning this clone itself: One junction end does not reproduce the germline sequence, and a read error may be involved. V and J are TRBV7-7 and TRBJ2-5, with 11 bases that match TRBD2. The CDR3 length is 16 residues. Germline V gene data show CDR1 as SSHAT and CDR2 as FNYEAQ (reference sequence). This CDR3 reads CASSSLAGGFQETQYF. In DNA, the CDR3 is TGTGCTAGCAGCTCGCTAGCGGGGGGATTCCAAGAGACCCAGTACTTC.